Listed here are 11 T cell receptor beta chains from one sample, sequenced in a study of cytomegalovirus exposure and HLA in healthy donors. Use of 60 Vbeta and 13 Jbeta primers characterized the PCR. Generated by immunoSEQ multiplex PCR, the TCRdb table keeps only in-frame clones and is missing some. The sample includes about 210,000 clones, roughly 78% of them seen just once. The sequenced sample was PBMCs. All receptors come from a boy younger than 18 in good health and CMV-seronegative.

V is TRBV11-2 and J is TRBJ2-7; D is unclear. The CDR3 length is 15 residues. Germline lookup yields CDR1 SGHAT and CDR2 FQNNGV. Trimming removed 6 bases at V and 3 bases at J, with 18 bases between. The CDR3 region has the DNA TGTGCCAGCAGTCTTCGACCCGACCGGAGCTACGAGCAGTACTTC. Protein: CASSLRPDRSYEQYF.

The chain recombines TRBV23-1 with TRBJ2-5; perhaps TRBD2 as D (6 bases). TRBV23-1 is placed among ORFs of uncertain function. V lost 0 bases and J lost 5, with 10 bases in between. The CDR3 runs to 14 residues. The chain's CDR3 is CASSQSGGRETQYF. In nucleotides, the CDR3 is TGCGCCAGCAGTCAATCTGGGGGGAGGGAGACCCAGTACTTC.

The gene calls are TRBV27 and TRBJ2-3; no clear D gene. Trimming cost V 2 bases and J 3 bases, with 3 bases left between them. CDR1 is MNHEY, CDR2 SMNVEV, per germline (reference sequence). The CDR3 has 12 amino acids. CDR3 DNA sequence: TGTGCCAGCAGTTTACCTACAGATACGCAGTATTTT. Amino acid sequence: CASSLPTDTQYF.

The chain recombines TRBV5-1 with TRBJ2-3, with TRBD2 matching 8 bases. Trimming took 4 bases from V and 3 from J; bases not matched to a gene: 10. This CDR3 comprises 16 residues. The germline gives CDR1 SGHRS, CDR2 YFSETQ. The CDR3, as DNA: TGCGCCAGCAGCCCCCGGGCTAGCGGGTGGACAGATACGCAGTATTTT. This encodes CASSPRASGWTDTQYF.

The gene calls are TRBV9 and TRBJ2-2; TRBD1 agrees at 8 bases. The CDR3 consists of 16 residues. Losses at the gene ends were 2 bases for V and 0 bases for J; bases not matched to a gene: 3. Germline CDR1 and CDR2: SGDLS and YYNGEE. CDR3 protein: CASSVPGQANTGELFF. CDR3 in DNA: TGTGCCAGCAGCGTCCCGGGACAGGCGAACACCGGGGAGCTGTTTTTT.

In this sample, this clone turned up once. The rearrangement uses TRBV5-1 and TRBJ1-3; D is possibly TRBD1 (6 bases). The V end was cut by 4 bases, the J end by 3 bases, with 14 bases between. In germline, CDR1 is SGHRS, CDR2 YFSETQ. The length of the CDR3 is 15 residues. The CDR3 is CASSPRTANGNTIYF. DNA of the CDR3: TGCGCCAGCAGCCCGCGGACAGCGAATGGAAACACCATATATTTT.

This chain uses TRBV25-1 with TRBJ1-4; possible D gene TRBD1, 5 bases. The CDR3 is 13 residues long. With 3 bases removed from V and 6 bases from J, the gap between germline ends came to 8 bases. CDR1 and CDR2 from the germline V gene are MGHDK and SYGVNS. CDR3 coding DNA: TGTGCCAGCAGTGACAGGGTGGATGAAAAACTGTTTTTT. Its translation: CASSDRVDEKLFF.

Only one count was recorded for this clone. This chain uses TRBV6-1 with TRBJ1-1, with 10 positions matching TRBD1. Germline V lookup: CDR1 MNHNS, CDR2 SASEGT. The J segment lost 8 bases and the V segment lost 6 bases, leaving 6 bases of the junction unmatched. This CDR3 contains 13 residues. Here the CDR3 reads CASSPGQGTEAFF. The DNA of the CDR3 is TGTGCCAGCAGCCCGGGACAGGGGACGGAAGCTTTCTTT.

This clone is a singleton in its sample. The V call is TRBV6-1, the J call TRBJ1-3, with a possible D match to TRBD1 (5 bases). Germline CDR1 is MNHNS and CDR2 is SASEGT. The CDR3 sequence is 20 residues long. Trimming removed 0 bases at V and 0 bases at J, with 21 bases between. DNA of the CDR3: TGTGCCAGCAGTGAAGCACCCGGACGGGAGGGGCCGAGCTCTGGAAACACCATATATTTT. It specifies CASSEAPGREGPSSGNTIYF.

The DNA of the CDR3 is TGCAGCGTTGAAAACGAGAGATCCGGGGAGCTGTTTTTT. It codes for CSVENERSGELFF. The chain employs TRBV29-1 and TRBJ2-2; D ambiguous. This CDR3 region has 13 residues. CDR1 is SQVTM and CDR2 is ANQGSEA in the germline V gene. Trimming pared 2 bases from V and 6 bases from J, leaving 10 bases between.

The table lists this clone with a count of one. This chain uses TRBV6-6 with TRBJ1-5, with D possibly TRBD1 on 5 matching bases. Germline loops: CDR1 MNHNY, CDR2 SVGAGI (reference sequence). V gave up 0 bases and J gave up 4 bases, with 13 bases separating them. The CDR3 is made up of 16 amino acids. The CDR3 loop reads CASSYSSWGGNQPQHF. The DNA of the CDR3 is TGTGCCAGCAGTTACTCGAGTTGGGGGGGGAATCAGCCCCAGCATTTT.